This T cell receptor beta chain derives from a study of T cells after yellow fever vaccination. CDR3 length: 14 amino acids. Germline V gene sequence: CDR1 SGHVS, CDR2 FNYEAQ. V was trimmed by 1 base and J by 5 bases, leaving 12 bases between them. This clonotype was detected ten times or more. Each CDR3 protein gets one entry after TCRdb re-called the 5' RACE reads with MiXCR. The data show some 70,000 distinct CDR3 sequences, with about 7% seen just once and about 40% held by the top ten. The sequencing here drew on CD8+ T cells sorted from PBMCs, taken about 49 days after the first yellow fever vaccination. This chain uses TRBV7-6 with TRBJ2-7; D is ambiguous. This TCR derives from a man between 18 and 29 years old who received the YFV17D yellow fever vaccine. The CDR3 protein is CASSLEFRAHEQYF. Written as DNA, the CDR3 is TGTGCCAGCAGCTTAGAGTTCCGGGCCCACGAGCAGTACTTC. The variable domain in full, with the rest retrieved from reference TRBV7-6 and TRBJ2-7, is GAGVSQSPRYKVTKRGQDVALRCDPISGHVSLYWYRQALGQGPEFLTYFNYEAQQDKSGLPNDRFSAERPEGSISTLTIQRTEQRDSAMYRCASSLEFRAHEQYFGPGTRLTVT.